The 30 T cell receptor beta chains given below trace back to one sample, sequenced in a study of tumor-infiltrating lymphocytes in primary liver carcinoma. TCR beta cDNA was reverse-transcribed from around 0.55 ug of total RNA. The reaction used a constant-region primer and ProtoScript II reverse transcriptase. Slightly modified ARM-PCR served as the procedure for the TCR beta libraries. These libraries came from three rounds of nested multiplex PCR. Researchers ran the first two PCR rounds for around 10 cycles each with TRBV1-TRBV30 forward primers and a C-beta reverse primer. From the multiplex PCR reads, TCRdb called clonotypes with MiXCR, one entry per CDR3 protein. The sample lists tens of thousands of distinct CDR3 sequences; roughly 80% were seen once. Extraction of RNA together with DNA used roughly 18-32 mg of unsorted bulk tissue. Sequencing used liver tumor tissue from sampling region 5. As to subset: tumor region T5, tumor centre. These receptors were taken from a woman in her 30s with primary liver carcinoma and hepatitis B virus infection.

Concerning this clonotype itself: This CDR3 fails to terminate in the conserved phenylalanine or tryptophan, so it likely reflects a read error. The rearrangement links TRBV14 to TRBJ1-1; no reliable D call. The CDR3 spans 15 residues. Germline-derived CDR1 and CDR2 are SGHDN and FVKESK. The CDR3 nucleotides read TGTGACAGCAGCCAAGATAGAGCCACGGTCACTGAAGCTTTCCTT. Its protein is CDSSQDRATVTEAFL.

This clonotype was counted ten times or more. The rearrangement links TRBV11-2 to TRBJ2-1; possibly TRBD1 or TRBD2 for D (5 bases each). The CDR3 sequence is 14 residues long. From germline, CDR1 is SGHAT and CDR2 FQNNGV. Between the trimmed V and J ends, which lost 5 bases and 2 bases, there was a span of 10 bases. The CDR3 DNA is TGTGCCAGCAGCCATCGAGGGGCCTACAATGAGCAGTTCTTC. Protein sequence: CASSHRGAYNEQFF.

Regarding this clonotype: Without the conserved terminal phenylalanine or tryptophan, this CDR3 likely stems from a read error. J is TRBJ2-3 and V is TRBV11-2; TRBD1 or TRBD2 may be the D gene (5 bases each). The CDR3 covers 13 residues. The germline gives CDR1 SGHAT, CDR2 FQNNGV. CDR3 nucleotide sequence: TGTGCCAGCAGCATAGCGCTAGGGGATACACAGTATTCT. Encoded protein: CASSIALGDTQYS.

The gene calls are TRBV29-1 and TRBJ2-7; D assignment may be TRBD1 or TRBD2 (5 bases each). Germline V gene lookup returns CDR1 SQVTM and CDR2 ANQGSEA. V dropped 8 bases and J dropped 2 bases, with 25 bases sitting between them. The length of the CDR3 is 16 residues. The CDR3 protein is CSIMTSGTGTPYEQYF. The CDR3 region has the DNA TGCAGCATCATGACATCTGGGACCGGCACTCCCTACGAGCAGTACTTC.

Of note for this clonotype: One junction end disagrees with the germline gene, perhaps due to a read error. The chain combines TRBV11-1 with TRBJ2-1; 8 nucleotides agree with TRBD2. The CDR3 length is 15 residues. Per the germline V gene, CDR1 is SGHAT and CDR2 is FQDESV (reference sequence). The CDR3 sequence: CVSRTGTSGYNEEFF. The CDR3 DNA reads TGTGTCAGCAGGACCGGGACTAGTGGTTACAATGAGGAGTTCTTC. The full variable domain, completed using reference TRBV11-1 and TRBJ2-1, is EAEVAQSPRYKITEKSQAVAFWCDPISGHATLYWYRQILGQGPELLVQFQDESVVDDSQLPKDRFSAERLKGVDSTLKIQPAELGDSAMYLCVSRTGTSGYNEEFFGPGTRLTVL.

This clonotype was detected once. The CDR3 carries no conserved terminal phenylalanine or tryptophan, so it likely arises from a read error. CDR3 sequence: CASSSRDSGYLDAQYL. CDR3 bases: TGTGCCAGCAGCTCCCGGGACAGTGGATACTTAGATGCGCAGTATTTA. The rearrangement joins TRBV7-9 to TRBJ2-3; the match to TRBD1 covers 7 bases. CDR1 and CDR2 from the germline V gene are SEHNR and FQNEAQ (reference sequence). This CDR3 has 16 amino acids.

This clonotype was recorded once. Relative to the germline gene, one junction end is altered; a read error may explain this. The V call is TRBV4-3, the J call TRBJ2-2; 8 positions match TRBD2. Germline CDR1 is LGHNA and CDR2 is YSLEER. CDR3 size: 19 residues. CDR3 in amino acids: CASSVLTGGPRSNTGELFF. CDR3 nucleotides: TGCGCCAGCAGCGTACTGACGGGAGGGCCCCGTTCGAACACAGGGGAGCTGTTTTTT.

Concerning this clonotype: The CDR3 carries no conserved terminal phenylalanine or tryptophan, so it likely arises from a read error. This chain joins TRBV10-2 and TRBJ1-1; no clear D gene. Germline CDR1 and CDR2: WSHSY and SAAADI. The CDR3 sequence is 14 residues long. V lost 0 bases, J lost 6 bases, and 11 bases lay in between. The CDR3, as DNA: TGCGCCAGCAGTGAGTCAAAGGCGGGCGCTGAAGCTTTCTTA. Translated: CASSESKAGAEAFL.

For this clonotype: Mismatch with germline at one junction end may stem from a read error. The chain combines TRBV4-3 with TRBJ1-2; D perhaps matches TRBD1 (5 bases). This CDR3 is 20 amino acids long. Per germline, CDR1 LGHNA and CDR2 YSLEER. The CDR3 DNA reads TGCGCCAGCAGTCAAGGCGAAGGAAGGGGCAGGACCGCTACTAAGTATGGTTACACCTTC. Its translation is CASSQGEGRGRTATKYGYTF.

This clonotype was counted between two and nine times. A read error may produce the germline difference seen at one junction end. CDR3 amino acids: CASGETLPGGAAYTGELFF. CDR3 bases: TGTGCCAGCGGTGAAACCCTTCCCGGGGGCGCCGCATACACCGGGGAGCTGTTTTTT. This chain links TRBV6-1 with TRBJ2-2, with D tentatively TRBD1 or TRBD2 (6 bases each). This CDR3 is 19 amino acids long. The germline V gene has CDR1 MNHNS and CDR2 SASEGT.

This clonotype has a single count. It is likely a read error, because the conserved phenylalanine at the end of the CDR3 is missing. The DNA is left out, because the CDR3 cannot be placed on it with certainty; the CDR3 is given as TCRdb lists it. The chain couples TRBV11-2 to TRBJ2-7; TRBD2 is the table's D call and was not checked against the DNA. CDR1 is SGHAT and CDR2 is FQNNGV in the germline V gene. The CDR3 has 13 residues if both end residues are counted. The CDR3 sequence: CASSPPGRYEQNP.

This clonotype qualifies as medium-sized. The CDR3 sequence: CASSLALAENNEQFF. CDR3 in DNA: TGTGCCAGCAGCTTGGCACTAGCGGAGAACAATGAGCAGTTCTTC. The chain couples TRBV5-5 to TRBJ2-1; TRBD2 agrees at 8 bases. The CDR3 extends over 15 amino acids. V shed 0 bases and J 5 bases; nucleotides not matched to a gene: 4. CDR1 and CDR2 from the germline V gene are SGHKS and YYEKEE (reference sequence).

Note on this clonotype: A read error may account for a junction end that differs from germline. This rearrangement joins TRBV6-5 to TRBJ1-2; 9 bases line up with TRBD1. The CDR3 covers 13 residues. The V gene's germline CDR1 is MNHEY and CDR2 SVGAGI. CDR3 loop: CASSRTGDHGYTF. The DNA for the CDR3 is TGTGCCAGCAGTCGGACAGGGGACCATGGTTACACCTTC.

Of note for this clonotype: The CDR3 carries no conserved terminal phenylalanine or tryptophan, so it likely arises from a read error. This sequence joins TRBV6-5 and TRBJ2-1; D not resolved. This CDR3 contains 12 residues. CDR1 is MNHEY, CDR2 SVGAGI, per germline. Trimming removed 8 bases from V and 8 bases from J, with 13 bases in between. This CDR3 reads CASGPGSHEQFS. DNA of the CDR3: TGTGCCAGCGGTCCCGGCAGCCATGAGCAGTTCTCC.

Details on this clonotype: Possible read error: a much larger clone is one base away. V usage is TRBV20-1 and J usage is TRBJ1-6, with D possibly TRBD1 on 5 matching bases. Germline CDR1 is DFQATT and CDR2 is SNEGSKA (reference sequence). The CDR3 totals 13 residues. The chain's CDR3 is CSATDSFNPPLHF. The CDR3 bases are TGCAGTGCTACCGACAGCTTTAATCCACCCCTCCACTTT.

As concerns this clonotype: The CDR3 does not close with the conserved phenylalanine or tryptophan, likely indicating a read error. The V and J genes are TRBV5-5 and TRBJ1-6; D is unclear. This CDR3 spans 14 amino acids. Germline V gives CDR1 SGHKS, CDR2 YYEKEE (reference sequence). The CDR3: CASSLEVSNSPLHI. As DNA, the CDR3 is TGTGCCAGCAGTTTGGAAGTCAGTAATTCACCCCTCCACATT.

On this clonotype: In this CDR3 the conserved last residue, phenylalanine or tryptophan, is missing, so a read error is likely. The chain employs TRBV10-3 and TRBJ2-5, with D possibly matching TRBD1 (5 bases). CDR3 length: 15 residues. The germline CDR1 and CDR2 sequences are ENHRY and SYGVKD. CDR3 amino acids: CAISESATGQETQYL. The CDR3 DNA follows: TGTGCCATCAGTGAGTCGGCTACCGGACAAGAGACTCAGTACCTC.

As concerns this clonotype: As the CDR3 is not closed by the conserved phenylalanine or tryptophan, this likely results from a read error. This rearrangement joins TRBV29-1 to TRBJ2-1, with D possibly TRBD2 on 6 matching bases. The CDR3 runs to 14 residues. Germline loops: CDR1 SQVTM, CDR2 ANQGSEA. V was trimmed by 7 bases and J by 8 bases, leaving 21 bases between them. CDR3 loop: CSGVAGSVVDEQFL. The CDR3 region has the DNA TGCAGCGGCGTTGCCGGGAGTGTAGTCGATGAGCAGTTCCTC.

Note on this clonotype: Relative to the germline gene, one junction end is altered; a read error may explain this. This chain connects TRBV5-6 to TRBJ1-2; D is uncertain. The CDR3 sequence is 13 residues long. Germline CDR1 SGHDT, CDR2 YYEEEE. DNA for the CDR3: TGTCTCAACAGCTTTCGCAAGAACTATGGCTACACTTTC. As protein: CLNSFRKNYGYTF.

Of note for this clonotype: A read error may explain this, as a much larger clone is one base away. This chain connects TRBV11-2 to TRBJ1-1; TRBD1 agrees at 7 bases. The CDR3 has 11 residues. Germline V gene lookup returns CDR1 SGHAT and CDR2 FQNNGV. In DNA, the CDR3 is TGTGCCAGCAGCCCCGGGACAGAAGCTATCTTT. This encodes CASSPGTEAIF.

Comment on this clonotype: Here the CDR3 omits its conserved ending phenylalanine or tryptophan, so a read error is the likely source. This chain links TRBV6-5 with TRBJ1-1, with TRBD1 matching over 7 bases. Germline CDR1 MNHEY, CDR2 SVGAGI. This CDR3 has 13 amino acids. CDR3 DNA sequence: TGCGCCATCAATCAACAGGGGTCAACTGAAGCTTTCCTT. This sequence encodes CAINQQGSTEAFL.

Regarding this clonotype: The junction shows a germline mismatch at one end, possibly a read error. The chain couples TRBV19 to TRBJ2-1; no clear D gene. Germline CDR1 is LNHDA and CDR2 is SQIVND (reference sequence). CDR3 size: 12 residues. The CDR3 here is CASSISGNEPFF. CDR3 DNA: TGTGCCAGTAGTATATCGGGTAATGAGCCGTTCTTT.

This chain links TRBV12-3 or TRBV12-4 with TRBJ2-5; D uncertain. V was clipped by 6 bases and J by 3 bases, with 17 bases between them. This CDR3 spans 15 amino acids. The CDR3 region has the DNA TGTGCCAGCAGCACCCAACCCCGGAACGAAGAGACCCAGTACTTC. This codes for CASSTQPRNEETQYF.

About this clonotype: At one boundary the junction diverges from the germline segment, which might be a read error. The chain recombines TRBV4-1 with TRBJ2-1; TRBD2 agrees at 10 bases. The CDR3 spans 18 residues. Germline V lookup: CDR1 MGHRA, CDR2 YSYEKL. The CDR3 is CSSSQGLRGTLAGGSLFF. Here the CDR3 DNA reads TGCTCCAGCAGCCAAGGTCTGCGGGGGACATTAGCGGGAGGAAGCCTGTTCTTC.

On this clonotype: The junction differs from germline at one of its ends, possibly a read error. This chain uses TRBV6-6 with TRBJ1-1, with D perhaps TRBD1 (6 bases). In germline, CDR1 is MNHNY, CDR2 SVGAGI (reference sequence). The CDR3 runs 13 residues. The CDR3 sequence: CTSNYTGLTDAFF. CDR3 nucleotide sequence: TGTACCAGCAATTACACAGGGCTCACTGATGCTTTCTTT.

Concerning this clonotype itself: One junction end does not reproduce the germline sequence, and a read error may be involved. The chain recombines TRBV6-5 with TRBJ2-3, with TRBD2 identical over 8 bases. Germline V CDR1 and CDR2: MNHEY, SVGAGI. This CDR3 is 15 amino acids long. This CDR3 is CASSPLAASIDTQYF. CDR3 DNA: TGTGCCAGCAGTCCACTAGCGGCGAGCATAGATACGCAGTATTTT.

The chain recombines TRBV12-3 or TRBV12-4 with TRBJ1-2; TRBD1 matches 7 bases. Germline trimming cut 3 bases from V and 7 bases from J; bases unmatched to any gene: 23. The CDR3 loop spans 19 amino acids. The CDR3 region has the DNA TGTGCCAGCAGTTTCTTTCAGTACAGGGGACAGTCCCCTGGGGGTGGCTACACCTTC. It yields the protein CASSFFQYRGQSPGGGYTF.

This clonotype was seen a single time. The junction shows a germline mismatch at one end, possibly a read error. The chain uses TRBV14 and TRBJ1-4; no clear D gene. In germline, CDR1 is SGHDN, CDR2 FVKESK. This CDR3 is 17 amino acids long. The CDR3 reads CASSQSSTLPWNEKLFF. CDR3 coding DNA: TGTGCCAGCAGCCAATCGAGTACCCTTCCCTGGAATGAAAAACTTTTTTTT.

In this sample, this clonotype turned up once. The gene calls are TRBV11-2 and TRBJ2-7; D call uncertain. Germline assignment: CDR1 SGHAT and CDR2 FQNNGV. This CDR3 has 11 amino acids. The V gene lost 6 bases and the J gene lost 13 bases, with 16 bases spanning the gap. The CDR3 region has the DNA TGTGCCAGCAGTCCAGCCAATGAGGAATACTTC. Translating gives CASSPANEEYF.

About this clonotype: Sequence at one end of the junction differs from germline and may be a read error. This chain connects TRBV12-3 or TRBV12-4 to TRBJ1-5; D perhaps matches TRBD1 (5 bases). There are 13 residues in the CDR3. Here the CDR3 DNA reads TGTGCCAGCAATGGGGGGGATGGGCAACCCCAGCAATTT. Translating gives CASNGGDGQPQQF.